In its sample, the clone carrying this T cell receptor (beta chain) was seen once. The CDR3 has 16 residues. V was cut by 5 bases and J by 5 bases, with 21 bases left in between. Looked up from germline, CDR1 is PRHDT and CDR2 is FYEKMQ (reference sequence). Authors' methods: Estimation of nucleated cell counts relied on the amplification of reference gene primers. Some clones are missing from TCRdb's copy, which holds only in-frame ones; the method was immunoSEQ multiplex PCR. V, J and clone size reflect that table, while D and trimming were determined from the DNA. The sample consists of 80,000 to 100,000 clones, roughly 87% of them appearing once. The data stem from a study of blood T cell repertoires in COVID-19. Study summary: COVID-19 samples collected from the United States, Italy and Spain covered acute and convalescent phases. In each case, the material was cDNA or gDNA derived from T cells, B-cell-depleted T cells, or PBMCs.

The source material was peripheral blood. The chain is built from TRBV13 and TRBJ1-1; D gene ambiguous. The sequence was obtained from a woman between 45 and 65 years old with active or convalescent COVID-19. The CDR3, as DNA: TGTGCCAGCAGCCCACGACACCCCCCGGGGAATACTGAAGCTTTCTTT. This translates into CASSPRHPPGNTEAFF.